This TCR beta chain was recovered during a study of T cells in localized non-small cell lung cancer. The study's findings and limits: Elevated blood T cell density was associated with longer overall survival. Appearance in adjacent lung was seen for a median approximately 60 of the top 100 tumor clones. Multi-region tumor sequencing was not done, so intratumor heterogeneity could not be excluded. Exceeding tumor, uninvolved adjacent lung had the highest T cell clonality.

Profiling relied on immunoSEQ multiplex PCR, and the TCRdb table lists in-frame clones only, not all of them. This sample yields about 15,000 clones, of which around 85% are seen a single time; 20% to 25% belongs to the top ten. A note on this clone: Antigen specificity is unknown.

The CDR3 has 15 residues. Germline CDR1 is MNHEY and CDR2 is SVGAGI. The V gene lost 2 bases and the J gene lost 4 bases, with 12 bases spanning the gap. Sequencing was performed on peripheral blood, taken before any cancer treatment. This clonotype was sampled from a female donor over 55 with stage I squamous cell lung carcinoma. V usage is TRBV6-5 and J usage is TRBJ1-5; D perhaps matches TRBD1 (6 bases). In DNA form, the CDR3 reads TGTGCCAGCAGTTACACCAACAGGGTAAATCAGCCCCAGCATTTT. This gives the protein CASSYTNRVNQPQHF.